These T cell receptor beta chains were read from a single sample in a study of human T cells and chemical hapten exposure. Using its own MiXCR run on the RACE reads, TCRdb lists one record per CDR3 protein. The table records roughly 380,000 distinct CDR3 sequences, less than 6.5% of them present only once. Sequences were derived from whole blood, sampled in connection with sensitization to the hapten diphenylcyclopropenone (DPC). These TCRs come from a woman aged 50 to 65 with alopecia areata. Some clones in this sample may be carry-over from other donors' samples. CDR3s include the opening cysteine and the closing phenylalanine or tryptophan. A D gene is named only where the DNA matches it firmly. Part of the rows lack a size; the others show once, few, many or a class for expanded clones.

abundance | j_gene | d_gene | v_gene | CDR3nt | CDR3aa
. | TRBJ1-4 | . | TRBV20-1 | TGCAGTGCGCCGGACACTCTATCTTCTAATGAAAAACTGTTTTTT | CSAPDTLSSNEKLFF
. | TRBJ1-4 | TRBD1 | TRBV7-2 | TGTGCCAGCAGCTCTTCCGGGACAGGGCCCCAAAAACTGTTTTTT | CASSSSGTGPQKLFF
. | TRBJ2-2 | . | TRBV7-9 | TGTGCCAGCCCAGCGGAGGGCGGCGGCACCGGGGAGCTGTTTTTT | CASPAEGGGTGELFF
many | TRBJ1-1 | TRBD1 | TRBV6-2/TRBV6-3 | TGTGCCAGCCTTCCCCACAGGGGGCAAAAGAACACTGAAGCTTTCTTT | CASLPHRGQKNTEAFF
. | TRBJ1-4 | . | TRBV29-1 | TGCAGCGTTGAAGATCCACAGGGCGGAGAAAAACTGTTTTTT | CSVEDPQGGEKLFF
many | TRBJ2-3 | . | TRBV10-2 | TGCGCCAGCAGTGGAGGGCCAGGAGATACGCAGTATTTT | CASSGGPGDTQYF
few | TRBJ1-3 | . | TRBV5-1 | TGCGCCAGCAGCGAAACAACCGGGACTGCTGGAAACACCATATATTTT | CASSETTGTAGNTIYF
. | TRBJ2-7 | TRBD2 | TRBV5-6 | TGTGCCAGCAGCTCTAGGGGGACTAGCGGTCCCGAGCAGTACTTC | CASSSRGTSGPEQYF
many | TRBJ2-3 | . | TRBV9 | TGTGCCAGCAGCGTAGTCGGGGGGCCAAGCACAGATACGCAGTATTTT | CASSVVGGPSTDTQYF
few | TRBJ1-1 | . | TRBV3-1 | TGTGCCAGCAGCCAAGCGGGCGGAGGGGCAACTGAAGCTTTCTTT | CASSQAGGGATEAFF
many | TRBJ2-7 | TRBD2 | TRBV12-3/TRBV12-4 | TGTGCCAGCAGATGGACTAGCGGCCCCTACGAGCAGTACTTC | CASRWTSGPYEQYF
. | TRBJ1-3 | . | TRBV12-3/TRBV12-4 | TGTGCCAGCAGTTTAATGGGGGAAGGAACCATATATTTT | CASSLMGEGTIYF
many | TRBJ2-6 | . | TRBV3-1 | TGTGCCAGCAGCCCGGTCCCTGGGGCCAACGTCCTGACTTTC | CASSPVPGANVLTF
. | TRBJ2-7 | . | TRBV28 | TGTGCCAGCAGTTCCCCATCCAGAGCCTACGAGCAGTACTTC | CASSSPSRAYEQYF
many | TRBJ1-1 | . | TRBV18 | TGTGCCAGCTCACCGACAGGAGGACCCATGAACACTGAAGCTTTCTTT | CASSPTGGPMNTEAFF
few | TRBJ1-5 | TRBD1 | TRBV20-1 | TGCAGTGCTACTCCGGGACAGGGGGCTTTTAGCAATCAGCCCCAGCATTTT | CSATPGQGAFSNQPQHF
. | TRBJ2-1 | TRBD2 | TRBV7-3 | TGTGCCAGCAGCTCGACTAGCGGGGGGGCGGATGAGCAGTTCTTC | CASSSTSGGADEQFF
few | TRBJ2-6 | TRBD1 | TRBV10-2 | TGCGCCAGCAGAGGGACAGTGAGTGGGGCCAACGTCCTGACTTTC | CASRGTVSGANVLTF
. | TRBJ2-3 | TRBD1 | TRBV14 | TGTGCCAGCAGCCACAGAGGGGGCTTAAGGACAGATACGCAGTATTTT | CASSHRGGLRTDTQYF
many | TRBJ2-1 | TRBD2 | TRBV6-5 | TGTGCCAGCAGGGCGGTGGGGGGGGCCTACAATGAGCAGTTCTTC | CASRAVGGAYNEQFF
. | TRBJ2-1 | . | TRBV20-1 | TGCAGTGTCGCCCCCACCTTTCGGGAGCAGTTCTTC | CSVAPTFREQFF
many | TRBJ1-6 | . | TRBV4-2 | TGTGCCAGCAGCCAAGAAGGAGCAGGGATTGAGTCACCCCTCCACTTT | CASSQEGAGIESPLHF
many | TRBJ2-4 | TRBD2 | TRBV6-5 | TGTGCCAGCAGTTCCGCCGGGACTAAGAACATTCAGTACTTC | CASSSAGTKNIQYF
. | TRBJ2-7 | TRBD2 | TRBV28 | TGTGCCAGCAGTTTATTGGCGAAGGCAGGGAGGGGCTACGAGCAGTACTTC | CASSLLAKAGRGYEQYF
many | TRBJ2-2 | . | TRBV12-3/TRBV12-4 | TGTGCCAGCAGATCCACAGGGATGACCGGGGAGCTGTTTTTT | CASRSTGMTGELFF
many | TRBJ2-1 | TRBD2 | TRBV6-2/TRBV6-3 | TGTGCCAGCAGTTACCCTGCTAGCGGGAGAAATGAGCAGTTCTTC | CASSYPASGRNEQFF
few | TRBJ1-5 | TRBD1 | TRBV30 | TGTGCCTGGAGTGGACAGGGTAGGCAGCCCCAGCATTTT | CAWSGQGRQPQHF
. | TRBJ2-3 | . | TRBV27 | TGTGCCAGCAGTTTATCTCCGCTTAAGCCAGATACGCAGTATTTT | CASSLSPLKPDTQYF
. | TRBJ1-2 | . | TRBV25-1 | TGTGCCAGCAGTGAAGGAACAGGGTGGCGAGGCTACACCTTC | CASSEGTGWRGYTF
many | TRBJ1-2 | . | TRBV29-1 | TGCAGCGTTGAAGATAAGGGAGGCTACACCTTC | CSVEDKGGYTF
. | TRBJ2-6 | TRBD1 | TRBV12-3/TRBV12-4 | TGTGCCAGCAGTTCCCGACAGGGCCGGGCCAACGTCCTGACTTTC | CASSSRQGRANVLTF